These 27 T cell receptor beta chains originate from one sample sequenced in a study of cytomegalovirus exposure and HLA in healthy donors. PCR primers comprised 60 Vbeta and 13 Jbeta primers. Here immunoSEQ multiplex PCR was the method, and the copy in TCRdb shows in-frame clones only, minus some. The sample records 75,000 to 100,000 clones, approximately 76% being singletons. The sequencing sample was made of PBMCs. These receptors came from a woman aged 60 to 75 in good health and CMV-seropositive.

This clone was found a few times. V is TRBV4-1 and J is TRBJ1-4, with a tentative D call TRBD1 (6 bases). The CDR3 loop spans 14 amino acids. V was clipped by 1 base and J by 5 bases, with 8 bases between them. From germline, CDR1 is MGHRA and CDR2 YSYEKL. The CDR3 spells CASSQGTVNEKLFF. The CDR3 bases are TGCGCCAGCAGCCAAGGGACAGTGAATGAAAAACTGTTTTTT.

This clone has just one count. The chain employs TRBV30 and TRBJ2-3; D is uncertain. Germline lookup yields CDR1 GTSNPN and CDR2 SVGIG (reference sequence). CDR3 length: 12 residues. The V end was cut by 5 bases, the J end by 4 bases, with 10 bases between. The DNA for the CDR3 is TGTGCCTGGGCTAGGTACCCAGATACGCAGTATTTT. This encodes CAWARYPDTQYF.

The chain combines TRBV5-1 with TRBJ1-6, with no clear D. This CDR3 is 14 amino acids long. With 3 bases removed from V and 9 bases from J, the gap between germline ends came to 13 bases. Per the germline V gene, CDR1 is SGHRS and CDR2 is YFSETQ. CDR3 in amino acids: CASSSEIFGSPLHF. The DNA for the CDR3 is TGCGCCAGCAGCTCCGAGATCTTCGGTTCACCCCTCCACTTT.

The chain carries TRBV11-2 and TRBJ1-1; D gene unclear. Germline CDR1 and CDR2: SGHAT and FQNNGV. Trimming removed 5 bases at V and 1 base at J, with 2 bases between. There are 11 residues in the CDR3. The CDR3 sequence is CASSQNTEAFF. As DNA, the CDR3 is TGTGCCAGCAGCCAGAACACTGAAGCTTTCTTT.

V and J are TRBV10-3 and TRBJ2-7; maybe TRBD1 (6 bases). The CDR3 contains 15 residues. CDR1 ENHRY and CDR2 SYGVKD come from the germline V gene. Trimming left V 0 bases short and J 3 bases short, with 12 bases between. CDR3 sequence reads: CAISESPQGRYEQYF. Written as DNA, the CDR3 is TGTGCCATCAGTGAGTCTCCCCAGGGGCGCTACGAGCAGTACTTC.

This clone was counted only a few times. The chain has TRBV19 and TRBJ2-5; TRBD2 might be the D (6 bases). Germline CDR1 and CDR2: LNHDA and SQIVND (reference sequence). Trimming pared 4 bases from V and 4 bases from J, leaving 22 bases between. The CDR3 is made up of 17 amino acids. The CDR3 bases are TGTGCCAGTAGTAGGATTCGGGGCGGGAAAGGAAGAGAGACCCAGTACTTC. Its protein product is CASSRIRGGKGRETQYF.

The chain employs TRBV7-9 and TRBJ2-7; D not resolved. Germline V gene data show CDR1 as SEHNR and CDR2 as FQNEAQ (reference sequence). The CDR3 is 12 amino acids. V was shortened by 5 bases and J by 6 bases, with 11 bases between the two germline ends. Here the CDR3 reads CASSGDRREQYF. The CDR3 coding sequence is TGTGCCAGCAGCGGAGATAGACGCGAGCAGTACTTC. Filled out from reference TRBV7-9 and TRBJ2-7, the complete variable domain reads DTGVSQNPRHKITKRGQNVTFRCDPISEHNRLYWYRQTLGQGPEFLTYFQNEAQLEKSRLLSDRFSAERPKGSFSTLEIQRTEQGDSAMYLCASSGDRREQYFGPGTRLTVT.

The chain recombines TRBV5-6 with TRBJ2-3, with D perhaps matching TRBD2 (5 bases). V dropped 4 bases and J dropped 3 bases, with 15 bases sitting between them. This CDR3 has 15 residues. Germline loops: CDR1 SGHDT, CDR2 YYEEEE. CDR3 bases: TGTGCCAGCAGCACACCCCCGGAGGTGACAGATACGCAGTATTTT. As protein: CASSTPPEVTDTQYF.

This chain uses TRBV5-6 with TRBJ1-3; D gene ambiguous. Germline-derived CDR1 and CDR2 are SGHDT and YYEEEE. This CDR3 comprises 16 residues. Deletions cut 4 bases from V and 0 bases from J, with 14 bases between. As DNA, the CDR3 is TGTGCCAGCAGCACCTCCGGGTTGACCTCTGGAAACACCATATATTTT. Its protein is CASSTSGLTSGNTIYF. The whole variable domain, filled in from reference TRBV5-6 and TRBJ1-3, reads DAGVTQSPTHLIKTRGQQVTLRCSPKSGHDTVSWYQQALGQGPQFIFQYYEEEERQRGNFPDRFSGHQFPNYSSELNVNALLLGDSALYLCASSTSGLTSGNTIYFGEGSWLTVV.

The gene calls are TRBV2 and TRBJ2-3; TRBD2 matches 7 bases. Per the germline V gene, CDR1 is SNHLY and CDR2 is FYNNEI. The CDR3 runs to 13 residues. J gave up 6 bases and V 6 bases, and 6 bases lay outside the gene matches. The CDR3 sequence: CASSLAEGDTQYF. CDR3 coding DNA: TGTGCCAGCAGCCTAGCGGAGGGGGATACGCAGTATTTT. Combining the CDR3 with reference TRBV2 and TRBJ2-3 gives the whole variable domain EPEVTQTPSHQVTQMGQEVILRCVPISNHLYFYWYRQILGQKVEFLVSFYNNEISEKSEIFDDQFSVERPDGSNFTLKIRSTKLEDSAMYFCASSLAEGDTQYFGPGTRLTVL.

The CDR3: CASSQDGGGKETQYF. CDR3 DNA sequence: TGCGCCAGCAGCCAAGATGGTGGGGGCAAAGAGACCCAGTACTTC. V and J are TRBV4-1 and TRBJ2-5, with D possibly TRBD1 on 6 matching bases. This CDR3 spans 15 amino acids. Trimming shortened V by 0 bases and J by 3 bases, and 11 bases separated the two germline ends. Germline lookup yields CDR1 MGHRA and CDR2 YSYEKL.

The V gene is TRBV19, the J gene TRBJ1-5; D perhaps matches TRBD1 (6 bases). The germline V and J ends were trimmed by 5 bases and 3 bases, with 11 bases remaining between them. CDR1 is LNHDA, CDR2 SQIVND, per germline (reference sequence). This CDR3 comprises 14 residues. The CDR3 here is CASSGQNFNQPQHF. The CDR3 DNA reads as TGTGCCAGTAGTGGACAGAATTTCAATCAGCCCCAGCATTTT.

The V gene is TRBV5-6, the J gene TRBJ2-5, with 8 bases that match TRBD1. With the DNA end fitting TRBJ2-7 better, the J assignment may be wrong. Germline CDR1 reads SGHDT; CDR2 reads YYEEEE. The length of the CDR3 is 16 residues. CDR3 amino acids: CASSLLGQASSYEQYF. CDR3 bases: TGTGCCAGCAGCTTGTTGGGACAGGCGTCCTCCTACGAGCAGTACTTC.

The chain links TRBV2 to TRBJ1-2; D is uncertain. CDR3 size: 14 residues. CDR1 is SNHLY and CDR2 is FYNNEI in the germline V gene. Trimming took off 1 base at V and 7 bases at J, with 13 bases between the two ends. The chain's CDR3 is CASSEGGGSFGYTF. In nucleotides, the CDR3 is TGTGCCAGCAGTGAAGGCGGCGGCAGTTTTGGCTACACCTTC.

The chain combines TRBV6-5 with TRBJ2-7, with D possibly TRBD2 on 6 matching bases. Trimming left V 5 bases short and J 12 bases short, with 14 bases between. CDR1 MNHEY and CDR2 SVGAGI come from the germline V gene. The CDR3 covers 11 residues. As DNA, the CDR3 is TGTGCCAGCAGTGTGGGGACTCATTCGTACTTC. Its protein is CASSVGTHSYF.

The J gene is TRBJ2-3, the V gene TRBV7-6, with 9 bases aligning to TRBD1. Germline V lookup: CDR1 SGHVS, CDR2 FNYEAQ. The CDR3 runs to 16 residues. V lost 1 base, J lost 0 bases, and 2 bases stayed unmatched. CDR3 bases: TGTGCCAGCAGCTTAGGACAGGGGGGGAGCACAGATACGCAGTATTTT. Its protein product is CASSLGQGGSTDTQYF.

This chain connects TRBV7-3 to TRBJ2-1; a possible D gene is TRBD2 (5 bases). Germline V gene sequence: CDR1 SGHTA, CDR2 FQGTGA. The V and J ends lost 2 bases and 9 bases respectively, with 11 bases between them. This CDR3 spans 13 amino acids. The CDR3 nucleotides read TGTGCCAGCAGCTTAGTCCCGGCGGGTGAGCAGTTCTTC. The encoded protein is CASSLVPAGEQFF.

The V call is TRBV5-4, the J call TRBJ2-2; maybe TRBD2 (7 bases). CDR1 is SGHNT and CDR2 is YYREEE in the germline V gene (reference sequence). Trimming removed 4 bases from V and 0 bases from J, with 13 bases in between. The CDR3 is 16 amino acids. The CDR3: CASSPPGGPNTGELFF. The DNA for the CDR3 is TGTGCCAGCAGCCCTCCGGGGGGCCCGAACACCGGGGAGCTGTTTTTT.

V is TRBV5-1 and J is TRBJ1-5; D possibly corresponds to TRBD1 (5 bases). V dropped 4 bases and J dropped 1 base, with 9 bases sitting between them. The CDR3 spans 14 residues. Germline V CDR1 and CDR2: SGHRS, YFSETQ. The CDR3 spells CASSPGQSNQPQHF. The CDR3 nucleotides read TGCGCCAGCAGCCCAGGACAAAGCAATCAGCCCCAGCATTTT.

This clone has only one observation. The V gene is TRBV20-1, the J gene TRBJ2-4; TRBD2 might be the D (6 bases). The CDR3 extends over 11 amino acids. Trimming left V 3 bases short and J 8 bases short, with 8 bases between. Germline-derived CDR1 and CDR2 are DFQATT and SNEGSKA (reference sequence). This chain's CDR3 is CSARTGDIQYF. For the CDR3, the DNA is TGCAGTGCTAGGACGGGGGACATTCAGTACTTC.

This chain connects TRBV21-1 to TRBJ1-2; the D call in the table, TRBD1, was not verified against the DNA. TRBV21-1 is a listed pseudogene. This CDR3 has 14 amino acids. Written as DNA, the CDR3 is TGTGCCAGCAGCAGTAAGGACAGGGCGAATGGCTACACCTTC. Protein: CASSSKDRANGYTF.

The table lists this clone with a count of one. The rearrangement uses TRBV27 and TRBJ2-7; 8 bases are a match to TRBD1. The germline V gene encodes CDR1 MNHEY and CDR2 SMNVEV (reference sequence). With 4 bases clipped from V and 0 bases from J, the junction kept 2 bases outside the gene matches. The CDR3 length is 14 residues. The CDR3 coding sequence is TGTGCCAGCAGTTCGACAGGGGTCTCCTACGAGCAGTACTTC. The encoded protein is CASSSTGVSYEQYF.

This CDR3 is CAWLGVEAFF. CDR3 bases: TGTGCCTGGCTAGGGGTTGAAGCTTTCTTT. The chain uses TRBV30 and TRBJ1-1; perhaps TRBD1 as D (5 bases). Germline V gene sequence: CDR1 GTSNPN, CDR2 SVGIG (reference sequence). V was pared by 5 bases and J by 7 bases, with 8 bases between. CDR3 length: 10 residues.

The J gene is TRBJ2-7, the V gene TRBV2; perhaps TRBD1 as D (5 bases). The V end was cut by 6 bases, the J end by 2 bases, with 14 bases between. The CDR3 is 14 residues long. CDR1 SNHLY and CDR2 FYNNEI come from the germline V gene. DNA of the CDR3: TGTGCCAGCAGGATCAGGGAAGGGACCTACGAGCAGTACTTC. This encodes CASRIREGTYEQYF.

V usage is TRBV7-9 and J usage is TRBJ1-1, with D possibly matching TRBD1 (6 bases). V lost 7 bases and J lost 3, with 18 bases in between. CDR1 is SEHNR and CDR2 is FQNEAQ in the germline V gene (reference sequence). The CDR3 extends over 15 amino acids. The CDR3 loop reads CASTFAYRVDTEAFF. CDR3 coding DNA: TGTGCCAGCACCTTTGCCTACAGGGTGGACACTGAAGCTTTCTTT.

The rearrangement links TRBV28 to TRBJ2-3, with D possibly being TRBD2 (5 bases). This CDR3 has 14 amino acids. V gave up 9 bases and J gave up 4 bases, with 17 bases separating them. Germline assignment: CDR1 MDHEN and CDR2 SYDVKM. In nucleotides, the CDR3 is TGTGCCAGTGGTCCTGCGGGTGTCGCAGATACGCAGTATTTT. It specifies CASGPAGVADTQYF.

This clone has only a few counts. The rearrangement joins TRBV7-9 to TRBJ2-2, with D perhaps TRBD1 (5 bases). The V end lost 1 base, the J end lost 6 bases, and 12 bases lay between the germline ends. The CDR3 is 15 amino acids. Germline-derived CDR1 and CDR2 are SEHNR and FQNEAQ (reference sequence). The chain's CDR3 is CASSLEQGSAGELFF. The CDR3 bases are TGTGCCAGCAGCTTAGAGCAGGGATCTGCCGGGGAGCTGTTTTTT.